This T cell receptor beta chain was recorded in a study of cytomegalovirus exposure and HLA in healthy donors. The wider study: A later analysis reported the 120 or so validation repertoires used the same platform as the 666 first-cohort repertoires.

The protocol was immunoSEQ multiplex PCR, while the TCRdb copy is restricted to in-frame clones and leaves out a portion. The sample consists of more than 85,000 clones, roughly 90% of them appearing once. This clone was recorded a few times. V was cut by 0 bases and J by 4 bases, with 12 bases left in between. This CDR3 has 15 residues. Germline-derived CDR1 and CDR2 are WNHNN and SYGVQD (reference sequence). The rearrangement links TRBV10-1 to TRBJ1-1, with D uncertain. The clonotype comes from a woman in her twenties or thirties in good health and CMV-seropositive. The sequenced sample consisted of PBMCs. CDR3 DNA: TGCGCCAGCAGTGAGTCCGACGGGGAGCGCACTGAAGCTTTCTTT. The encoded protein is CASSESDGERTEAFF.